This T cell receptor beta chain stems from a study of cytomegalovirus exposure and HLA in healthy donors (dated by TCRdb to about 2017). Broadly, across the study: An earlier analysis of roughly 500 of the donors reported 276 Gb of sequence data and 95 million to 140 million unique TCR beta sequences obtained from approximately 180 million T cells. An early release that covered more than 550 HLA-typed donors contained about 300 gigabases of sequencing data and some 87 million unique TCR sequences. Of the approximately 370 genotyped donors, more than 75% were placed in the genetic ancestry cluster associated with self-reported Caucasian donors. The study was designed to test whether signatures of past pathogen exposure could be identified by cataloging public T cell receptors. The T cell repertoires of around 670 subjects were profiled by immunosequencing and related to cytomegalovirus serostatus. In addition to the first cohort of 666 subjects, a separate validation cohort of over 90 different subjects was used. High-throughput TCR immunosequencing, statistical association of individual TCRs with disease status, and machine learning were combined to predict cytomegalovirus infection status. To study patterns of TCR occurrence, a later analysis re-analyzed previously published TCR beta repertoires from 700 or so donors and added high-resolution HLA genotyping. Rather than drawing on any new phenotypic data, the later analysis identified candidate immune exposures from TCR beta sequences and the way those sequences occurred across donors. In an earlier analysis of 500 to 650 of the donors, high-throughput TCR beta sequencing was used to judge whether each TCR beta V gene segment behaved as functional or pseudogenic. Donor age, sex, ethnicity and CMV serostatus were collected together with the repertoire data. Genome-wide SNP genotypes for about 60% of the 666 donors were used in a later genetic analysis, which treated that subset as a discovery cohort. Every repertoire in the discovery cohort had been generated on one and the same sequencing platform. Both class I and class II loci were covered by HLA typing, at four-digit resolution. Typing coverage varied by locus: 629-630 donors for A, B, C, DRB1 and DQB1; some 520 for DQA1; about 600 for DPA1; 400 to 480 for DPB1. A handful of DR-DQ haplotypes were handled as single units for association and clustering because linkage in the cohort was strong. Across 398 genotyped donors of the cohort, an average of roughly 230,000 unique TCR beta nucleotide sequences per donor were sequenced, and approximately 19% of those sequences were non-productive.

In total, just over 650 healthy bone marrow donors made up the cohort. All cohort members were sampled while nominally healthy, although unrecorded immune exposures were likely present. The donor tested CMV seropositive and was one of the 289 seropositive cohort members. Every donor gave a peripheral blood sample, and the peripheral blood mononuclear cells from that sample were used for TCR beta sequencing. Genomic DNA extraction from the blood cell samples was performed with the Qiagen DNeasy Blood Extraction Kit. Overall study results and their limits: Some IMGT-functional V segments, including TRBV6-2 and TRBV6-3, could not be distinguished by the 87-base-pair reads and were therefore excluded. The study gave a list of roughly 150 TCR beta chains associated with cytomegalovirus. In a later analysis, most CMV-associated TCR beta chains were found to appear HLA-restricted, with HLA associations seemingly driven largely by CMV exposure. In a later genetic analysis, a missense DCLRE1C variant was associated with V-gene and J-gene trimming of TCR beta chains, and the association was replicated in an independent cohort. Strong co-occurrence of HLA alleles, especially DR and DQ, made assigning TCR associations to individual alleles difficult. Across donors, most TCR sequences were observed very rarely, whereas some public TCRs were present in many individuals. A further reported finding was that TCR beta sequences accurately predicted the HLA-A and HLA-B alleles for most subjects in the first cohort. In vitro tests confirmed that three of the cytomegalovirus-associated TCR beta chains recognize cytomegalovirus antigens. Because HLA typing was unavailable for some donors at each locus, only the typed subset was used in association tests. Compared with the 666-donor mean, donors in an Asian-associated ancestry cluster had fewer N-insertions in productive TCRs, according to a later genetic analysis. Immune exposure information for the cohort was limited to CMV serostatus. In an earlier analysis of around 600 of the donors, most TCR beta V segments appeared in productive rearrangements about 87% or about 30% of the time, broadly matching IMGT annotations. Only TCR beta chains were sequenced in this cohort, and the absence of alpha or paired-chain data limited detectable features. In a later analysis, the rate of TCR association differed among HLA loci, with DRB1 alleles having the most associated TCRs and HLA-C alleles having the fewest. The earlier analysis of approximately 540 of the donors excluded roughly 17 rarely observed V segments, including chromosome 9 orphons, because counts were too low. A cluster of highly shared sequence variants was judged likely to be a technical artifact of the sequencing pipeline. The authors suggested that the approach could potentially be extended to other disease states and immunological phenotypes. Roughly uniform sequencing depth across donors was assumed in presence/absence analyses, although this assumption may not hold. A later analysis found that HLA-associated TCR beta chains were more clonally expanded and had lower generation probabilities than equally common non-associated chains. Specific HLA alleles were associated with 15,000 to 20,000 TCR beta sequences at a false discovery rate of 0.05 in a later analysis. A later analysis reported that several top co-occurrence clusters appeared linked to parvovirus B19, influenza, CMV and Epstein-Barr virus. Cytomegalovirus status was reported to be diagnosed by the classifier with high specificity and sensitivity in both the original and validation cohorts. Correlated functional status among segregating V segments might reflect linkage disequilibrium, but an unknown experimental factor could not be ruled out.

From a lookup of the germline V gene (reference sequence), CDR1 and CDR2 are SGHNT and YYREEE. The CDR3 holds 14 amino acids from the cysteine to the phenylalanine. Only the CDR3 part of the read is kept: 42 bases, read in frame from the first base. Trimming at the junction amounts to 2 bases on V and 8 bases on J, and the germline ends lie 14 bases apart. Details on this clone: Its antigen has not been determined. No base quality values were provided; no much bigger clone lies one nucleotide off.

Library preparation was by the immunoSEQ multiplex PCR assay. For the multiplex PCR, a mixture combining 60 forward primers for TCR Vbeta segments and 13 reverse primers for TCR Jbeta segments was used. The CDR3 region of rearranged TCR beta genes was amplified from genomic DNA by a multiplex PCR assay. The Illumina HiSeq System was used to sequence the amplified TCR beta libraries as 87-base-pair reads. The original methods were these. Across the 700 or so repertoires, a later analysis counted approximately 75 million unique TCR beta chains, 9 million to 14 million of which were shared by at least two donors. Raw reads were error-corrected and collapsed into unique sequences by a nearest-neighbor algorithm in which closely related sequences were merged to remove PCR and sequencing errors. To assign V, D and J gene segments, CDR3 sequences were aligned to IMGT reference sequences. For a sequence to be retained, a match of at least six nucleotides to both a V gene segment and a J gene segment was required. A rearrangement counted as productive if the CDR3 had no stop codons and remained in frame with V and J, and every other rearrangement counted as non-productive. Following IMGT convention, CDR3 was defined as the stretch from the second conserved V-encoded cysteine up to the conserved J-encoded phenylalanine. Sequences without an unambiguous match to a single V gene segment were excluded from the earlier analysis of 450 to 650 of the donors. In an earlier analysis of approximately 610 of the donors, V segments were called functional above 56.7% productive rearrangements and were called segregating when the between-donor standard deviation exceeded 5%. A statistical classification framework was built for diagnosing cytomegalovirus status from the catalog of TCR beta chain sequences. V and J gene assignment, in a later analysis, came from comparing TCR nucleotide sequences with IMGT/GENE-DB human TR gene sequences. The TCRdist pipeline was used in a later analysis to assign CDR3 sequences and most-parsimonious VDJ recombination scenarios. In a later analysis, each TCR beta chain was defined by its CDR3 amino acid sequence together with its V-gene family, and reads lacking a unique V-gene family were excluded. A later analysis removed 600 or so highly shared, low-generation-probability nucleotide sequences to deal with suspected cross-contamination and a sequencing artifact. In a later analysis, a clonal expansion index was calculated for each public chain from normalized within-repertoire ranks of inferred template counts. In a later analysis, generation probabilities were computed with a VDJ recombination model fitted to out-of-frame rearrangements, and the resulting probabilities were checked against IGoR. In a later analysis, hypergeometric tests were used to score TCR-TCR, TCR-HLA and TCR-CMV co-occurrence, with a repertoire-size bias correction applied to TCR pairs. A later analysis estimated false discovery rates by permuting HLA or CMV assignments 20 times. In a later analysis, co-occurring TCRs were grouped using DBSCAN, with TCRdist sequence similarity added in when clustering inside HLA-allele-positive subsets. Repertoires with fewer than 30,000 or more than 120,000 public chains were left out of co-occurrence clustering, as were a handful of repertoires with anomalous nucleotide sharing. Sourced from immuneACCESS, this table was stored by TCRdb with only in-frame sequences that have V and J called. A share of the clones is absent; for the studies checked, an unresolved V gene accounts for under half, and the remainder has no known explanation. V, J and clone size were drawn from that table, and D and trimming were deduced from the DNA. This sample lists 130,000 or so clones; 75% to 90% were detected once. The ten largest clonotypes hold roughly 7.7% of the sample.

This chain joins TRBV5-4 to TRBJ2-1, with no confident D gene call. Sequencing was performed on PBMCs. This TCR was sampled from a woman between 50 and 59 years old in good health and CMV-seropositive. Here is the DNA: TGTGCCAGCAGCTTTGATAGGAGTATAGATGAGCAGTTCTTC. It encodes CASSFDRSIDEQFF.